These 19 T cell receptor beta chains were sequenced from one sample in a study of OX40 agonist ivuxolimab in advanced cancers. The protocol was immunoSEQ multiplex PCR, while the TCRdb copy is restricted to in-frame clones and leaves out a portion. The sample contains more than 45,000 clones, almost 85% of which appear only once. The input for sequencing was CD4+ or CD8+ T cells sorted from blood, taken in a trial of the OX40 agonist ivuxolimab. These receptors were obtained from an adult with an advanced solid tumor such as melanoma, head and neck, liver or kidney cancer.

This chain connects TRBV7-7 to TRBJ2-3, with D possibly TRBD2 on 5 matching bases. This CDR3 region has 16 residues. Per germline, CDR1 SSHAT and CDR2 FNYEAQ (reference sequence). Trimming stripped 2 bases from V and 4 bases from J, with 16 bases between. CDR3 loop: CASSLSQGGGSDTQYF. CDR3 DNA sequence: TGTGCCAGCAGCTTATCTCAAGGCGGCGGGTCAGATACGCAGTATTTT.

In DNA, the CDR3 is TGTGCCAGCAGCTCCGTTCGGAGCGGTCCCCTCGGCGAGCAGTACTTC. Its protein is CASSSVRSGPLGEQYF. This chain connects TRBV11-2 to TRBJ2-7; possible D gene TRBD2, 5 bases. The V gene lost 4 bases and the J gene lost 6 bases, with 22 bases spanning the gap. Germline V gene sequence: CDR1 SGHAT, CDR2 FQNNGV. The CDR3 is 16 residues long. Together with reference TRBV11-2 and TRBJ2-7, the CDR3 gives the full variable domain: EAGVAQSPRYKIIEKRQSVAFWCNPISGHATLYWYQQILGQGPKLLIQFQNNGVVDDSQLPKDRFSAERLKGVDSTLKIQPAKLEDSAVYLCASSSVRSGPLGEQYFGPGTRLTVT.

The chain is built from TRBV28 and TRBJ2-3; 7 bases line up with TRBD1. The CDR3 runs to 16 residues. V was pared by 2 bases and J by 2 bases, with 7 bases of the junction left unmatched. Germline values: CDR1 MDHEN, CDR2 SYDVKM. The CDR3 sequence: CASSLGRGRNTDTQYF. The CDR3 DNA follows: TGTGCCAGCAGTTTAGGAAGGGGGCGGAACACAGATACGCAGTATTTT.

The chain combines TRBV28 with TRBJ1-5; D possibly corresponds to TRBD1 (6 bases). V was clipped by 2 bases and J by 0 bases, with 14 bases between them. The CDR3 extends over 17 amino acids. In germline, CDR1 is MDHEN, CDR2 SYDVKM. The CDR3 DNA reads as TGTGCCAGCAGTTTACAGGGGAGCCAGAATAGCAATCAGCCCCAGCATTTT. It translates to CASSLQGSQNSNQPQHF.

The table lists this clone with a count of one. The chain carries TRBV29-1 and TRBJ1-6; D unresolved. The CDR3 runs 12 residues. The germline V gene has CDR1 SQVTM and CDR2 ANQGSEA. V was clipped by 1 base and J by 14 bases, with 12 bases between them. In DNA, the CDR3 is TGCAGCGTTGAAGGGGAGTCGAGAACCCTCCACTTT. Translated: CSVEGESRTLHF.

The chain recombines TRBV25-1 with TRBJ2-5; TRBD2 agrees at 7 bases. Germline values: CDR1 MGHDK, CDR2 SYGVNS. V lost 7 bases and J lost 7; bases outside the gene matches: 12. The CDR3 contains 14 residues. CDR3 bases: TGTGCCAGCAAGGCAGCGGGACCCCAGGGGACCCAGTACTTC. It yields the protein CASKAAGPQGTQYF.

The rearrangement uses TRBV11-2 and TRBJ1-4; 8 nucleotides line up with TRBD1. CDR3 length: 15 amino acids. CDR1 is SGHAT and CDR2 is FQNNGV in the germline V gene. Trimming took 5 bases from V and 3 from J; bases not matched to a gene: 5. CDR3 residues: CASSQGTGANEKLFF. CDR3 DNA: TGTGCCAGCAGCCAGGGGACAGGAGCTAATGAAAAACTGTTTTTT.

The chain recombines TRBV9 with TRBJ1-4, with 9 bases that match TRBD1. Germline CDR1 and CDR2: SGDLS and YYNGEE. The CDR3 loop spans 14 amino acids. The ends lost 2 bases at V and 5 bases at J; junction bases unmatched: 1. The CDR3 reads CASSVGQGNEKLFF. In nucleotides, the CDR3 is TGTGCCAGCAGCGTCGGACAGGGGAATGAAAAACTGTTTTTT.

The chain joins TRBV11-2 to TRBJ2-3; 10 nucleotides line up with TRBD1. CDR3 length: 16 amino acids. The germline V gene has CDR1 SGHAT and CDR2 FQNNGV. Trimming cost V 5 bases and J 2 bases; bases outside gene matches: 7. The CDR3 protein is CASSPRGQGNTDTQYF. CDR3 sequence (DNA): TGTGCCAGCAGCCCGAGGGGACAGGGGAACACAGATACGCAGTATTTT. Full variable domain (remainder filled in from reference TRBV11-2 and TRBJ2-3): EAGVAQSPRYKIIEKRQSVAFWCNPISGHATLYWYQQILGQGPKLLIQFQNNGVVDDSQLPKDRFSAERLKGVDSTLKIQPAKLEDSAVYLCASSPRGQGNTDTQYFGPGTRLTVL.

This clone came up a few times. The gene calls are TRBV6-1 and TRBJ2-7, with 11 bases identical to TRBD1. Per the germline V gene, CDR1 is MNHNS and CDR2 is SASEGT. The CDR3 totals 14 residues. Trimming took 7 bases from V and 4 from J; bases not matched to a gene: 6. In nucleotides, the CDR3 is TGTGCCAGCATTATGGACAGGGGGCCGTACGAGCAGTACTTC. Encoded protein: CASIMDRGPYEQYF.

DNA for the CDR3: TGTGCCAGCAGCTTGGCAGGGGTTAATTCACCCCTCCACTTT. Translating gives CASSLAGVNSPLHF. The rearrangement uses TRBV5-6 and TRBJ1-6, with TRBD1 as a possible D gene (6 bases). Trimming took 0 bases from V and 6 from J, leaving 7 bases between them. CDR1 is SGHDT, CDR2 YYEEEE, per germline. The CDR3 spans 14 residues.

The chain links TRBV19 to TRBJ1-4; no clear D. Germline-derived CDR1 and CDR2 are LNHDA and SQIVND (reference sequence). Trimming removed 3 bases from V and 10 bases from J, with 9 bases in between. The length of the CDR3 is 12 residues. CDR3 residues: CASSIGDVKLFF. The CDR3 region has the DNA TGTGCCAGTAGTATCGGCGACGTAAAACTGTTTTTT.

V is TRBV10-3 and J is TRBJ2-1; 16 bases fit TRBD2. This CDR3 has 18 residues. After removal of 10 bases from V and 0 bases from J, the junction contained 9 bases not matched to a gene. CDR1 is ENHRY, CDR2 SYGVKD, per germline. This CDR3 is CATISGTSGRDSYNEQFF. The CDR3 DNA reads TGTGCCACTATTTCCGGGACTAGCGGGAGGGACTCCTACAATGAGCAGTTCTTC.

This clone appeared a single time. This chain links TRBV11-3 with TRBJ1-1; TRBD1 agrees at 9 bases. The CDR3 spans 14 residues. Germline V CDR1 and CDR2: SGHNT, YENEEA. With 6 bases clipped from V and 4 bases from J, the junction kept 6 bases outside the gene matches. The CDR3 sequence is CASSYSTGGTEAFF. Written as DNA, the CDR3 is TGTGCCAGCAGTTACTCGACAGGGGGCACTGAAGCTTTCTTT.

The gene calls are TRBV5-1 and TRBJ1-1, with 7 nucleotides matching TRBD1. The CDR3 consists of 14 residues. Germline CDR1 reads SGHRS; CDR2 reads YFSETQ. J was trimmed by 1 base and V by 4 bases; bases with no gene match: 4. CDR3 region: CASSAQGGNTEAFF. As DNA, the CDR3 is TGCGCCAGCAGCGCTCAGGGGGGGAACACTGAAGCTTTCTTT.

The V gene is TRBV7-3, the J gene TRBJ1-4, with 8 bases that match TRBD1. The V gene's germline CDR1 is SGHTA and CDR2 FQGTGA. There are 15 residues in the CDR3. After removal of 10 bases from V and 8 bases from J, the junction contained 15 bases not matched to a gene. This chain's CDR3 is CATGASGNRGEKLFF. In nucleotides, the CDR3 is TGTGCCACCGGCGCCTCGGGCAACAGGGGGGAAAAACTGTTTTTT.

The chain links TRBV29-1 to TRBJ2-3; TRBD1 might be the D (6 bases). Germline assignment: CDR1 SQVTM and CDR2 ANQGSEA. The CDR3 has 12 residues. Between the trimmed V and J ends, which lost 5 bases and 6 bases, there was a span of 12 bases. CDR3 in DNA: TGCAGCGTTAAATCAGGGGTGGATACGCAGTATTTT. This sequence encodes CSVKSGVDTQYF.

The V gene is TRBV7-2, the J gene TRBJ2-7; weak D call: TRBD2 (5 bases). Germline assignment: CDR1 SGHTA and CDR2 FQGNSA. The length of the CDR3 is 14 residues. V was shortened by 1 base and J by 6 bases, with 13 bases between the two germline ends. CDR3 sequence: CASSLDGNWREQYF. In nucleotides, the CDR3 is TGTGCCAGCAGCTTAGACGGGAATTGGCGCGAGCAGTACTTC.

The V call is TRBV7-9, the J call TRBJ1-4; D is ambiguous. Germline V CDR1 and CDR2: SEHNR, FQNEAQ (reference sequence). Deletions cut 0 bases from V and 4 bases from J, with 9 bases between. CDR3 length: 15 amino acids. CDR3 DNA: TGTGCCAGCAGCTTAGCACCGGGAGGTAATGAAAAACTGTTTTTT. It translates to CASSLAPGGNEKLFF.